The 25 T cell receptor beta chains below all came from one sample that was sequenced in a study of blood T cell repertoires in COVID-19. Data came from immunoSEQ multiplex PCR; TCRdb stores just in-frame clones and leaves some out. The profile shows tens of thousands of clones, around 84% of them singletons. Material: peripheral blood. The receptors here all came from a human donor in a cohort sampled during active COVID-19.

This chain connects TRBV6-2 or TRBV6-3 to TRBJ1-1, with a weak D call TRBD1 (6 bases). The ends were cut back, 4 bases at V and 6 bases at J, with 21 bases in the middle. This CDR3 region has 16 residues. Germline V lookup: CDR1 MNHEY, CDR2 SVGEGT. The CDR3 region has the DNA TGTGCCAGCAGTTCTGTAGGGGGGGCCTATGGGGCTGAAGCTTTCTTT. Protein: CASSSVGGAYGAEAFF.

This chain joins TRBV5-5 and TRBJ2-7; 7 bases map to TRBD1. J lost 2 bases, V lost 4 bases, and 12 bases had no gene match. The CDR3 consists of 16 residues. Looked up from germline, CDR1 is SGHKS and CDR2 is YYEKEE (reference sequence). CDR3 nucleotides: TGTGCCAGCAGCGTGGGACCCGGGACAGCTACCTACGAGCAGTACTTC. Its protein product is CASSVGPGTATYEQYF.

This clone was counted between two and nine times. V gene TRBV7-9 combines with J gene TRBJ1-1; D is ambiguous. The ends were cut back, 6 bases at V and 1 base at J, with 6 bases in the middle. CDR1 is SEHNR, CDR2 FQNEAQ, per germline (reference sequence). CDR3 length equals 12 residues. CDR3 sequence: CASSRGNTEAFF. The CDR3 coding sequence is TGTGCCAGCAGTCGAGGGAACACTGAAGCTTTCTTT.

The V gene is TRBV6-5, the J gene TRBJ1-1; D not resolved. Per germline, CDR1 MNHEY and CDR2 SVGAGI. The CDR3 runs 16 residues. Trimming took off 0 bases at V and 0 bases at J, with 11 bases between the two ends. The CDR3 loop reads CASSYSGGVMNTEAFF. CDR3 sequence (DNA): TGTGCCAGCAGTTACTCGGGAGGTGTCATGAACACTGAAGCTTTCTTT.

V and J are TRBV30 and TRBJ1-6; maybe TRBD1 (5 bases). This CDR3 spans 12 amino acids. V shed 2 bases and J shed 14 bases, with 13 bases lying between them. Germline V gene lookup returns CDR1 GTSNPN and CDR2 SVGIG (reference sequence). The CDR3 loop is CAWSKGELALHF. The DNA of the CDR3 is TGTGCCTGGAGTAAAGGGGAACTGGCCCTCCACTTT. The complete variable domain, with remaining parts taken from reference TRBV30 and TRBJ1-6, reads SQTIHQWPATLVQPVGSPLSLECTVEGTSNPNLYWYRQAAGRGLQLLFYSVGIGQISSEVPQNLSASRPQDRQFILSSKKLLLSDSGFYLCAWSKGELALHFGNGTRLTVT.

V and J are TRBV28 and TRBJ1-6; a weak D match, TRBD1 (5 bases). The V end lost 7 bases, the J end lost 3 bases, and 10 bases lay between the germline ends. Germline lookup yields CDR1 MDHEN and CDR2 SYDVKM. The CDR3 runs 14 residues. The chain's CDR3 is CASTQGVYNSPLHF. As DNA, the CDR3 is TGTGCCAGCACCCAAGGGGTCTATAATTCACCCCTCCACTTT.

This chain connects TRBV6-2 or TRBV6-3 to TRBJ1-5; no reliable D call. The V gene lost 7 bases and the J gene lost 1 base, with 17 bases spanning the gap. Germline CDR1 reads MNHEY; CDR2 reads SVGEGT. CDR3 length: 16 amino acids. The CDR3 sequence is CASIPVGAVSNQPQHF. The CDR3, as DNA: TGTGCCAGCATCCCGGTAGGAGCCGTAAGCAATCAGCCCCAGCATTTT.

The rearrangement uses TRBV24-1 and TRBJ2-2, with TRBD2 matching over 10 bases. After removal of 9 bases from V and 1 base from J, the junction contained 10 bases not matched to a gene. The CDR3 totals 17 residues. The V gene's germline CDR1 is KGHDR and CDR2 SFDVKD. Here the CDR3 reads CATSAQGLAENTGELFF. The CDR3 DNA sequence: TGTGCCACCTCAGCCCAAGGACTAGCGGAGAACACCGGGGAGCTGTTTTTT.

The genes are TRBV28 and TRBJ1-1; weak D call: TRBD1 (5 bases). Trimming took off 5 bases at V and 13 bases at J, with 17 bases between the two ends. Germline CDR1 is MDHEN and CDR2 is SYDVKM. This CDR3 comprises 12 residues. The CDR3 DNA sequence: TGTGCCAGCAGTGAAGGGGCCAGGGATGTTTTCTTT. Residues: CASSEGARDVFF.

This sequence joins TRBV29-1 and TRBJ2-3, with 11 bases fitting TRBD2. CDR3 length: 17 residues. The J segment lost 5 bases and the V segment lost 0 bases, leaving 10 bases of the junction unmatched. From germline, CDR1 is SQVTM and CDR2 ANQGSEA. The CDR3 loop is CSVEDPGLAGGGDTQYF. The CDR3, as DNA: TGCAGCGTTGAAGATCCAGGGCTAGCGGGAGGTGGAGATACGCAGTATTTT.

CDR3 sequence (DNA): TGTGCCAGCAGCTTGGACTCAACTTATACTACGCAGTATTTT. Translating it yields CASSLDSTYTTQYF. This chain joins TRBV5-4 and TRBJ2-3; D call uncertain. The CDR3 is made up of 14 amino acids. The germline gives CDR1 SGHNT, CDR2 YYREEE (reference sequence). Trimming stripped 0 bases from V and 8 bases from J, with 13 bases between.

This rearrangement joins TRBV18 to TRBJ2-7; TRBD2 matches at 14 bases. The CDR3 has 16 residues. After removal of 3 bases from V and 3 bases from J, the junction contained 4 bases not matched to a gene. CDR1 and CDR2 (germline): KGHSH, LQKENI. CDR3 in DNA: TGTGCCAGCTCACCCGGACTAGCGGGAGGCAACTACGAGCAGTACTTC. Protein product: CASSPGLAGGNYEQYF.

This clone was observed once. V gene TRBV27 combines with J gene TRBJ2-1; 7 bases align to TRBD2. CDR3 length: 16 residues. J was trimmed by 0 bases and V by 1 base; bases with no gene match: 3. Germline CDR1 and CDR2: MNHEY and SMNVEV (reference sequence). CDR3 amino acids: CASSLFPSGSYNEQFF. The DNA of the CDR3 is TGTGCCAGCAGTTTATTTCCTAGCGGCTCCTACAATGAGCAGTTCTTC.

The V gene is TRBV18, the J gene TRBJ1-1; 7 bases are a match to TRBD1. This CDR3 has 13 amino acids. Germline CDR1 KGHSH, CDR2 LQKENI. J lost 1 base, V lost 9 bases, and 5 bases had no gene match. The CDR3 DNA reads TGTGCCAGTCAGGGACAGACGAACACTGAAGCTTTCTTT. Translating it yields CASQGQTNTEAFF. Complete variable domain (other parts from reference TRBV18 and TRBJ1-1): NAGVMQNPRHLVRRRGQEARLRCSPMKGHSHVYWYRQLPEEGLKFMVYLQKENIIDESGMPKERFSAEFPKEGPSILRIQQVVRGDSAAYFCASQGQTNTEAFFGQGTRLTVV.

The rearrangement joins TRBV7-2 to TRBJ2-6, with D tentatively TRBD2 (6 bases). Germline-derived CDR1 and CDR2 are SGHTA and FQGNSA. V shed 3 bases and J shed 0 bases, with 6 bases lying between them. CDR3 length: 15 amino acids. The CDR3 DNA follows: TGTGCCAGCAGCTTCGGGGGCTCTGGGGCCAACGTCCTGACTTTC. This encodes CASSFGGSGANVLTF.

The chain has TRBV7-6 and TRBJ2-1; D is uncertain. Trimming cost V 3 bases and J 7 bases, with 13 bases left between them. This CDR3 has 14 residues. Per the germline V gene, CDR1 is SGHVS and CDR2 is FNYEAQ. The CDR3 DNA follows: TGTGCCAGCAGCTTCGTGGCAGAAGCGAATGAGCAGTTCTTC. Amino acid sequence: CASSFVAEANEQFF.

The chain links TRBV28 to TRBJ2-5; weak D call: TRBD2 (6 bases). Per germline, CDR1 MDHEN and CDR2 SYDVKM. Trimming stripped 10 bases from V and 3 bases from J, with 15 bases between. CDR3 length: 13 residues. The CDR3 here is CAIGGAREETQYF. CDR3 bases: TGTGCCATCGGGGGAGCCCGAGAAGAGACCCAGTACTTC. Full variable domain (remainder filled in from reference TRBV28 and TRBJ2-5): DVKVTQSSRYLVKRTGEKVFLECVQDMDHENMFWYRQDPGLGLRLIYFSYDVKMKEKGDIPEGYSVSREKKERFSLILESASTNQTSMYLCAIGGAREETQYFGPGTRLLVL.

V gene TRBV7-8 combines with J gene TRBJ1-1, with TRBD1 matching over 10 bases. Per germline, CDR1 SGHVS and CDR2 FQNEAQ. V dropped 5 bases and J dropped 7; count of bases not matched to a gene: 7. The CDR3 covers 14 residues. The CDR3 DNA follows: TGTGCCAGCAGCCCCAGGGACAGGGGTATTGAAGCTTTCTTT. Protein: CASSPRDRGIEAFF.

The V call is TRBV11-2, the J call TRBJ2-5; 12 positions agree with TRBD2. Per the germline V gene, CDR1 is SGHAT and CDR2 is FQNNGV. The CDR3 consists of 16 residues. V lost 5 bases and J lost 1; bases outside the gene matches: 5. The chain's CDR3 is CASSRRLAGAQETQYF. Written as DNA, the CDR3 is TGTGCCAGCAGCCGTCGACTAGCGGGAGCCCAAGAGACCCAGTACTTC.

The V call is TRBV28, the J call TRBJ2-5, with D unresolved. V lost 5 bases and J 5 bases, leaving 15 bases between the germline ends. The CDR3 has 14 residues. The germline gives CDR1 MDHEN, CDR2 SYDVKM. CDR3 protein: CASSLTALAETQYF. DNA of the CDR3: TGTGCCAGCAGTCTAACAGCCTTGGCGGAGACCCAGTACTTC.

The chain combines TRBV5-1 with TRBJ1-3, with 7 positions matching TRBD1. In germline, CDR1 is SGHRS, CDR2 YFSETQ. V lost 3 bases and J lost 1; bases outside the gene matches: 4. CDR3 size: 15 residues. In DNA, the CDR3 is TGCGCCAGCAGCTCCGAGGGACAGTCTGGAAACACCATATATTTT. This codes for CASSSEGQSGNTIYF.

The genes are TRBV5-4 and TRBJ2-3; 7 nucleotides align to TRBD2. Germline V CDR1 and CDR2: SGHNT, YYREEE (reference sequence). The trim removed 3 bases at V and 1 base at J, leaving 2 bases unmatched. This CDR3 spans 14 amino acids. CDR3 sequence (DNA): TGTGCCAGCAGCTCTCTAGCGGGCACAGATACGCAGTATTTT. This sequence encodes CASSSLAGTDTQYF. Full variable domain (rest looked up from reference TRBV5-4 and TRBJ2-3): ETGVTQSPTHLIKTRGQQVTLRCSSQSGHNTVSWYQQALGQGPQFIFQYYREEENGRGNFPPRFSGLQFPNYSSELNVNALELDDSALYLCASSSLAGTDTQYFGPGTRLTVL.

This sequence joins TRBV9 and TRBJ2-6; D gene unclear. The CDR3 has 15 amino acids. Deletions cut 0 bases from V and 2 bases from J, with 6 bases between. Looked up from germline, CDR1 is SGDLS and CDR2 is YYNGEE. Written as DNA, the CDR3 is TGTGCCAGCAGCGTAGGGTTAGCTGGGGCCAACGTCCTGACTTTC. This sequence encodes CASSVGLAGANVLTF.

CDR3 region: CASSAGQGEGYTF. The CDR3 DNA reads as TGTGCCAGCAGCGCCGGACAGGGCGAAGGCTACACCTTC. This rearrangement joins TRBV5-4 to TRBJ1-2; 8 nucleotides agree with TRBD1. CDR3 length: 13 amino acids. The germline V gene encodes CDR1 SGHNT and CDR2 YYREEE (reference sequence). V gave up 4 bases and J gave up 8 bases; unmatched junction bases: 7. The complete variable domain, with remaining parts taken from reference TRBV5-4 and TRBJ1-2, reads ETGVTQSPTHLIKTRGQQVTLRCSSQSGHNTVSWYQQALGQGPQFIFQYYREEENGRGNFPPRFSGLQFPNYSSELNVNALELDDSALYLCASSAGQGEGYTFGSGTRLTVV.

CDR3 region: CASSIQGRTEAFF. The CDR3 nucleotides are TGTGCCAGCAGCATACAGGGACGGACTGAAGCTTTCTTT. V is TRBV7-3 and J is TRBJ1-1; D is perhaps TRBD1 (6 bases). The germline V gene has CDR1 SGHTA and CDR2 FQGTGA. The CDR3 contains 13 residues. V dropped 5 bases and J dropped 5 bases, with 12 bases sitting between them.